This TCR beta chain derives from a study of blood T cell repertoires in COVID-19 (TCRdb year 2020). Some background on the complete study: The collaborator samples originated in the United States, Italy and Spain and spanned the acute and convalescent phases of COVID-19. Deeply sampled blood TCRbeta repertoires from subjects exposed to, actively infected with, or recovered from COVID-19 were included in the dataset. Where available, HLA class I and class II types were obtained from metadata supplied by the sample provider rather than from assay-based typing. The prospective study material was composed of cDNA or gDNA derived from T cells, B-cell-depleted T cells, or PBMCs. Nearly every sample came with metadata listing a de-identified subject ID, COVID-19 status, age in years and sex. The samples were drawn from two sources: the first 160 participants of the ongoing ImmuneRACE study, and 1,254 subjects contributed by 6 global collaborators. A freely available public database, intended as a resource for researchers studying the immune response to SARS-CoV-2, is where the repertoires were released. The paper as a whole reports these results and caveats: Clinical and demographic metadata were provided uncurated, with the amount varying by source and participant.

Trimming costs V 4 bases and J 4 bases, and their ends lie 16 bases apart. In the germline V gene, CDR1 corresponds to SGHTA and CDR2 to FQGNSA. The CDR3 runs 16 amino acids, cysteine and phenylalanine included. The retained sequence is limited to the CDR3, 48 bases, with the frame set at the first base. This clone was recorded once. Its antigen is not yet known. No much larger clone exists at a distance of one base, and base qualities are not known. TCRbeta CDR3 regions were amplified from genomic DNA by means of the immunoSEQ Assay, a bias-controlled multiplex PCR. The authors processed their data as follows. Nucleated cell counts per sample were estimated from amplification of reference gene primers within the assay. To quantify the absolute abundance of each unique TCRbeta CDR3 rearrangement, sequence reads were collapsed and filtered. For each sample, productive Simpson clonality was calculated as the square root of Simpson's diversity index across productive rearrangements. TCRdb took over this immuneACCESS table, retaining in-frame rearrangements with V and J assigned. Such tables are incomplete; in checked studies, under half of the missing clones stem from an unresolved V gene, and the remainder is unexplained. V and J calls and clone size are given by that table; D and trimming were obtained from the DNA. This sample comprises some 50,000 clones, 70% to 90% of them detected only once. The leading ten clones occupy 3% to 3.5% of the sample.

Participants in the prospective study were aged about 18 to 100 years, lived in some 24 United States geographic areas, and enrolled through a virtual design. To assign participants to cohorts, the prospective study relied on clinical history that participants themselves reported in a screening survey and a study questionnaire. Recovered participants in ImmuneRACE Cohort 3 were defined by two consecutive negative NP/OP PCR tests, clearance by a healthcare professional, or resolution of symptoms. Mobile phlebotomists in the prospective study collected whole blood, serum and a nasopharyngeal or oropharyngeal swab from every participant. Participants in the prospective study had the option to provide additional blood draws and questionnaires over a roughly 2-month period. Before DNA extraction, prospective study blood samples were shipped either frozen or at room temperature.

Here the chain combines TRBV7-2 and TRBJ1-4; D gene: possibly TRBD1, on 6 matching bases. The material sequenced was PBMCs or T cells enriched from blood (not recorded which). This receptor was identified in a woman aged 45-60 years who had recovered from COVID-19. The nucleotide sequence is TGTGCCAGCAGCTCAAATACAGGGTTTGGTAATGAAAAACTGTTTTTT. Translated, this is CASSSNTGFGNEKLFF.